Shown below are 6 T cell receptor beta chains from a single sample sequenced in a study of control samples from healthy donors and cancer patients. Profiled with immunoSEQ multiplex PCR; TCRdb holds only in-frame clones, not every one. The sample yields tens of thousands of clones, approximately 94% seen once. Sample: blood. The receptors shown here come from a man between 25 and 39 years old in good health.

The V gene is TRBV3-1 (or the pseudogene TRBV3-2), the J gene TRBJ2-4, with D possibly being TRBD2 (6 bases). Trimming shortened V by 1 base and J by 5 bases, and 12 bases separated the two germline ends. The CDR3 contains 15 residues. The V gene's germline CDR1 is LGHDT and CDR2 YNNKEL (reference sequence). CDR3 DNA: TGTGCCAGCAGCCAAGTCGGGGGAGTGGAAAACATTCAGTACTTC. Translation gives CASSQVGGVENIQYF.

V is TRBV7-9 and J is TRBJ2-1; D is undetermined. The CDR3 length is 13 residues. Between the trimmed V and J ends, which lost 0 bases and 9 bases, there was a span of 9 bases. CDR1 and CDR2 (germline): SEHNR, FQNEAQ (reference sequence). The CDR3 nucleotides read TGTGCCAGCAGCTTAGCGCTAGGGATTGAGCAGTTCTTC. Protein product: CASSLALGIEQFF. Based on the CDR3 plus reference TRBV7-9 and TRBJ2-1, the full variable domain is DTGVSQNPRHKITKRGQNVTFRCDPISEHNRLYWYRQTLGQGPEFLTYFQNEAQLEKSRLLSDRFSAERPKGSFSTLEIQRTEQGDSAMYLCASSLALGIEQFFGPGTRLTVL.

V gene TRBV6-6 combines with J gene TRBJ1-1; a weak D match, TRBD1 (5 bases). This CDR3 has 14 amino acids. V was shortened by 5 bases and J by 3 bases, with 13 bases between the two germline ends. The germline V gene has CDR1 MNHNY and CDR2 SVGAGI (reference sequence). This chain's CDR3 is CASSQYVTDTEAFF. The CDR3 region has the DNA TGTGCCAGCAGTCAATACGTGACAGACACTGAAGCTTTCTTT.

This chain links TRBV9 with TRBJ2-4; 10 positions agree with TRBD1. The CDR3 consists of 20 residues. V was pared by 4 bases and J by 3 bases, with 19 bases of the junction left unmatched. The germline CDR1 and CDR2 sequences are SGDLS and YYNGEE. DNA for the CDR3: TGTGCCAGCAGCCATGAGGCGGGGGACAGGGGAATTTTGGGCAAAAACATTCAGTACTTC. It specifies CASSHEAGDRGILGKNIQYF.

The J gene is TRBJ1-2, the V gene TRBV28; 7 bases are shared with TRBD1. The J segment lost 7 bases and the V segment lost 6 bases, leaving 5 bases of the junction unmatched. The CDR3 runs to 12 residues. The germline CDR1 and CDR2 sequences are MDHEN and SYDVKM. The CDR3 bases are TGTGCCAGCAGCCAGGGGGAGGGTGGCTACACCTTC. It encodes CASSQGEGGYTF.

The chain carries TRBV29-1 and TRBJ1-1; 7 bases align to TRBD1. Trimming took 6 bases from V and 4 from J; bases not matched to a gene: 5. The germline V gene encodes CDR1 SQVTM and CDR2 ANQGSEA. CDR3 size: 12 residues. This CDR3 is CSVANRGTEAFF. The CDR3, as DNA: TGCAGCGTCGCAAACAGGGGCACTGAAGCTTTCTTT.